The clone carrying this T cell receptor beta chain was detected many times. This sample is part of a study of T-cell reconstitution after alpha-beta-depleted transplantation in children. Germline CDR1 and CDR2: MNHEY and SVGAGI. This CDR3 is 14 amino acids long. Deletions cut 2 bases from V and 0 bases from J, with 4 bases between. This sample's TCRbeta library carried unique molecular identifier barcodes. TCRdb re-called the PCR reads with MiXCR, one entry per CDR3 protein. The sample consists of 540,000 or so distinct CDR3 sequences, 20% to 25% of them appearing once. The TCR was taken from a boy in the first two years of life who had a stem cell transplant for acute myeloid leukemia, so the T cells may come from the graft donor. This rearrangement joins TRBV6-5 to TRBJ1-4, with no clear D. The starting material was PBMCs, mostly from graft donor cells, obtained 360 days after TCRalphabeta/CD19-depleted stem cell transplant. CDR3 region: CASSYGTTNEKLFF. CDR3 nucleotide sequence: TGTGCCAGCAGTTACGGGACAACTAATGAAAAACTGTTTTTT.